This T cell receptor beta chain was recovered during a study of cytomegalovirus exposure and HLA in healthy donors. Study-level findings and limits: Upon later analysis, TCR association rates were observed to vary by HLA locus, being highest for DRB1 and lowest for HLA-C.

This clone was counted a few times. Its antigen remains unidentified. The CDR3 consists of 13 residues. The trim removed 4 bases at V and 4 bases at J, leaving 2 bases unmatched. Germline V CDR1 and CDR2: WNHNN, SYGVQD (reference sequence). PCR employed 60 Vbeta and 13 Jbeta primers. Assay used: immunoSEQ multiplex PCR; TCRdb lists only in-frame clones, some missing. The table has 100,000 to 150,000 clones, approximately 8.8% seen once. The sequence was obtained from a man aged 40-49 years in good health and CMV-seronegative. The sequenced sample was PBMCs. V usage is TRBV10-1 and J usage is TRBJ1-1, with TRBD1 matching over 8 bases. The CDR3 is CASSGQGSTEAFF. Here the CDR3 DNA reads TGCGCCAGCAGTGGACAGGGGAGCACTGAAGCTTTCTTT.